This section outlines one T cell receptor beta chain sequence together with its context. Its antigen is unknown. These data originate in a study of blood T cells in healthy people across ages. Through a sample-barcoded 5' primer and a J-beta primer mix, a second PCR was run for roughly 6 to 12 cycles. MiXCR, applied by TCRdb to the 5' RACE reads, yields one record per CDR3 protein. Of roughly 680,000 distinct CDR3 sequences in the sample, 45% to 50% are singletons; the top ten hold approximately 32%. CDR1 is LGHDT, CDR2 YNNKEL, per germline (reference sequence). The CDR3 has 14 residues. Study outcomes and limitations: It was not possible, with unsorted PBMCs, to conclusively compare naive and antigen-experienced cells. Estimates of diversity drawn from one million T cells were considered underestimates.

The chain is built from TRBV3-1 and TRBJ2-1, with a weak D call TRBD2 (6 bases). The DNA end is more similar to TRBJ2-7, so the J call may be wrong. The sequence was obtained from a woman aged 55-75 years in good health. The source material was blood. The CDR3 here is CASSQAGRYNEQYF. The CDR3, as DNA: TGTGCCAGCAGCCAGGCGGGGCGATACAATGAGCAGTACTTC.